The text below deals with one T cell receptor beta chain. The antigen remains undetermined. The data were obtained in a study of shared clonotypes between healthy human individuals. Findings and limits, study-wide: The rarefaction results pointed to incomplete sorted-subset sequencing despite large depth.

All donors were Caucasian adults living in Nashville, Tennessee. This table comes from immunoSEQ multiplex PCR, and its TCRdb copy is limited to in-frame clones, with some not included. The data hold under 600,000 clones, with 97% observed a single time. With V trimmed by 6 bases and J by 5 bases, 10 bases remained unmatched. The CDR3 has 16 amino acids. CDR1 MNHEY and CDR2 SMNVEV come from the germline V gene (reference sequence). Material for sequencing was naive CD4+ T cells sorted from blood. Subset specified: CD45RA+ positively selected. This TCR came from a woman younger than 45 in good health. V is TRBV27 and J is TRBJ2-1; 10 bases map to TRBD2. CDR3 bases: TGTGCCAGCAGGAAGGTAGCGGGAGGCGGCCACAATGAGCAGTTCTTC. Its translation: CASRKVAGGGHNEQFF.